Given below is one T cell receptor (beta chain) in context. The antigen is not known. The entry originates in a study of cytomegalovirus exposure and HLA in healthy donors. Study results and limitations: Analysis was performed later, and it showed HLA-associated TCR beta chains to be more clonally expanded than equally common others. In a later analysis, a genetic analysis reported fewer productive-TCR N-insertions in an Asian-associated ancestry cluster than the cohort average. For most TCR beta V segments, an earlier analysis put the productive rate at about 87% or about 30% of the time. A later analysis by the authors found several of the most significant clusters apparently linked to common viral pathogens.

This CDR3 has 15 amino acids. CDR1 is MNHNY and CDR2 is SVGAGI in the germline V gene (reference sequence). PCR was performed using 60 Vbeta and 13 Jbeta primers. Measured with immunoSEQ multiplex PCR; TCRdb has only the in-frame clones, and not every one. The data contain 60,000 to 70,000 clones, around 77% of them singletons. What was sequenced was PBMCs. The chain is built from TRBV6-6 and TRBJ2-5, with 8 bases lining up with TRBD1. The closer fit of TRBJ2-7 to the DNA end suggests the J call may be wrong. The receptor's source is a woman aged 25 to 39 in good health and CMV-seronegative. Here the CDR3 reads CASSFPGTGGDEQYF. CDR3 DNA: TGTGCCAGCAGTTTCCCCGGGACAGGAGGAGACGAGCAGTACTTC.